This T cell receptor (beta chain) was observed in a study of OX40 agonist ivuxolimab in advanced cancers. The CDR3 totals 15 residues. Germline CDR1 is SGHTA and CDR2 is FQGNSA. Losses at the gene ends were 8 bases for V and 7 bases for J; bases not matched to a gene: 11. Libraries were prepared by immunoSEQ multiplex PCR; TCRdb keeps only in-frame clonotypes and omits some of them. The sample has around 70,000 clones, about 85% seen once. The rearrangement links TRBV7-2 to TRBJ1-6; TRBD1 agrees at 7 bases. This TCR came from an adult with an advanced solid tumor such as melanoma, head and neck, liver or kidney cancer. The material was CD4+ or CD8+ T cells sorted from blood, obtained in a trial of the OX40 agonist ivuxolimab. The CDR3 DNA is TGTGCCAGCGGACTACAGGGGAGGGGGAATTCACCCCTCCACTTT. Residues: CASGLQGRGNSPLHF.